The sequence of this T cell receptor beta chain was determined in a study of blood T cell repertoires in COVID-19. Study context: The United States, Italy and Spain were the sources of the acute and convalescent COVID-19 samples. The analysed material was cDNA or gDNA that came from T cells, B-cell-depleted T cells, or PBMCs.

Per the study methods: Researchers report that nucleated cell counts were estimated from reference gene primer amplification. Data came from immunoSEQ multiplex PCR; TCRdb stores just in-frame clones and leaves some out. V, J and clone size derive from that table, while D and trimming were established from the DNA sequence. The repertoire includes roughly 200,000 clones, about 88% of them detected once, and 4% to 5% sits in the top ten. Germline assignment: CDR1 LNHNV and CDR2 YYDKDF (reference sequence). The germline V and J ends were trimmed by 8 bases and 2 bases, with 11 bases remaining between them. The CDR3 is 13 amino acids.

The sequencing sample was made of peripheral blood. The rearrangement links TRBV15 to TRBJ2-3; D perhaps matches TRBD1 (6 bases). The origin of this receptor is a woman older than 75 with acute or convalescent COVID-19. The CDR3: CATRGHNTDTQYF. Written as DNA, the CDR3 is TGTGCCACCCGGGGACACAACACAGATACGCAGTATTTT.